The 8 T cell receptor beta chains reported below all come from one sample, sequenced in a study of blood T cell repertoires in COVID-19. The repertoire was sequenced with immunoSEQ multiplex PCR; TCRdb's copy has only in-frame clones and lacks some. The sample has roughly 410,000 clones; about 87% are singletons. Sequenced input: peripheral blood. These receptors all come from a woman in her sixties with COVID-19, enrolled during active disease.

This chain uses TRBV11-3 with TRBJ2-5; possible D gene TRBD2, 5 bases. Germline loops: CDR1 SGHNT, CDR2 YENEEA. This CDR3 comprises 15 residues. The germline V and J ends were trimmed by 6 bases and 5 bases, with 19 bases remaining between them. The CDR3 coding sequence is TGTGCCAGCAGTTATGGGGTCGCTAGCTCGGAGACCCAGTACTTC. It codes for CASSYGVASSETQYF.

This clone appeared a single time. The chain couples TRBV3-1 (or the pseudogene TRBV3-2) to TRBJ2-1; TRBD2 agrees at 13 bases. CDR1 and CDR2 (germline): LGHDT, YNNKEL (reference sequence). There are 15 residues in the CDR3. The J segment lost 7 bases and the V segment lost 3 bases, leaving 3 bases of the junction unmatched. The CDR3 loop is CASSQGLAGYNEQFF. The CDR3 DNA sequence: TGTGCCAGCAGCCAGGGACTAGCGGGGTATAATGAGCAGTTCTTC.

V gene TRBV11-2 combines with J gene TRBJ1-1, with 9 bases lining up with TRBD1. The germline gives CDR1 SGHAT, CDR2 FQNNGV. The CDR3 is made up of 17 amino acids. Unmatched junction bases numbered 21, after V lost 5 bases and J lost 11 bases. CDR3 in DNA: TGTGCCAGCAGCCCAGATCCCCGGACAGGGGCTCGACTTGAGGCTTTCTTT. Its protein product is CASSPDPRTGARLEAFF. The variable domain in full, with the rest retrieved from reference TRBV11-2 and TRBJ1-1, is EAGVAQSPRYKIIEKRQSVAFWCNPISGHATLYWYQQILGQGPKLLIQFQNNGVVDDSQLPKDRFSAERLKGVDSTLKIQPAKLEDSAVYLCASSPDPRTGARLEAFFGQGTRLTVV.

The chain employs TRBV9 and TRBJ1-5; D ambiguous. The CDR3 covers 16 residues. Looked up from germline, CDR1 is SGDLS and CDR2 is YYNGEE. Trimming shortened V by 0 bases and J by 0 bases, and 10 bases separated the two germline ends. CDR3 region: CASSVGTRSSNQPQHF. The CDR3 coding sequence is TGTGCCAGCAGCGTAGGGACTCGGAGTAGCAATCAGCCCCAGCATTTT.

The chain carries TRBV5-1 and TRBJ1-2; 12 positions agree with TRBD1. The germline CDR1 and CDR2 sequences are SGHRS and YFSETQ. V trimming: 1 base; J trimming: 7 bases; junction bases outside the gene matches: 5. The CDR3 has 15 residues. The CDR3 spells CASSLIPGQGAGYTF. CDR3 DNA: TGCGCCAGCAGCTTGATCCCGGGACAGGGGGCTGGCTACACCTTC.

The V gene is TRBV29-1, the J gene TRBJ1-1; weak D call: TRBD1 (6 bases). The CDR3 totals 11 residues. The ends were cut back, 6 bases at V and 6 bases at J, with 11 bases in the middle. Germline V lookup: CDR1 SQVTM, CDR2 ANQGSEA. The DNA for the CDR3 is TGCAGCGTCCTCCCAGGGGCTGAAGCTTTCTTT. Translating it yields CSVLPGAEAFF.

This clone has just one count. This chain joins TRBV11-2 and TRBJ1-6; D not resolved. The germline CDR1 and CDR2 sequences are SGHAT and FQNNGV. Trimming took 3 bases from V and 1 from J, leaving 7 bases between them. The CDR3 loop spans 15 amino acids. The CDR3 here is CASSFSGSYNSPLHF. CDR3 DNA sequence: TGTGCCAGCAGCTTTTCGGGGTCCTATAATTCACCCCTCCACTTT.

This chain connects TRBV28 to TRBJ1-2; the match to TRBD1 covers 8 bases. Germline V gene data show CDR1 as MDHEN and CDR2 as SYDVKM. V shed 5 bases and J 5 bases; nucleotides not matched to a gene: 4. The CDR3 length is 13 residues. CDR3 in amino acids: CASSPGGGYGYTF. The CDR3, as DNA: TGTGCCAGCAGTCCAGGGGGCGGGTATGGCTACACCTTC.